This record covers a single T cell receptor beta chain. Its antigen is not known. This record comes from a study of vaccination effects on CD4 cells after COVID-19. Study in general: Within the ViraFEST assay, antigen-specific CD4+ T cells underwent expansion with viral peptide pools prior to sequencing. Specimens were obtained from a couple of convalescent patients 16 days and one week prior to vaccination. Researchers reported culturing 1.5 million to 2 million PBMC in each well, adding 8 to 10 IU/ml IL-2 and approximately 10 ug/ml peptides.

V lost 4 bases, J lost 7 bases, and 10 bases lay in between. The CDR3 consists of 12 residues. The germline gives CDR1 LGHDT, CDR2 YNNKEL (reference sequence). Isolating CD4+ T cells followed ten to eleven days of culture. Measured with immunoSEQ multiplex PCR; TCRdb has only the in-frame clones, and not every one. The data show 40,000 to 55,000 clones, approximately 81% seen once. Study conclusions and caveats: Long after vaccination, the clones induced by infection and by vaccine shrank markedly in size.

The V call is TRBV3-1 (or the pseudogene TRBV3-2), the J call TRBJ1-1; tentatively, D is TRBD1 (6 bases). This specimen was CD4+ T cells from PBMCs cultured without peptide, taken before COVID-19 vaccination. The TCR originated in a human donor who had a prior SARS-CoV-2 infection. CDR3 sequence reads: CASSPGQLEAFF. The CDR3 DNA reads as TGTGCCAGCAGCCCCGGACAGCTTGAAGCTTTCTTT.